This entry lists 17 T cell receptor beta chains sequenced from one sample in a study of T cell responses to AZD1222 COVID-19 vaccine. TCRdb keeps only in-frame clones here, not all; method: immunoSEQ multiplex PCR. The sample contains about 120,000 clones, about 91% of which appear only once. This sample comprised peripheral blood, obtained 28 days after the second AZD1222 dose. The receptor source for this set is an adult who received the AZD1222 COVID-19 vaccine.

V gene TRBV21-1 combines with J gene TRBJ2-1; the table names TRBD1, a call not compared with the DNA. TRBV21-1 is designated a pseudogene. The CDR3 consists of 16 residues. The CDR3 spells CASSKGGHGSYNEQFF. The CDR3 bases are TGTGCCAGCAGCAAAGGGGGGCACGGGTCCTACAATGAGCAGTTCTTC.

The V gene is TRBV28, the J gene TRBJ1-2; D remains ambiguous. The CDR3 is 14 amino acids. CDR1 and CDR2 (germline): MDHEN, SYDVKM. Trimming shortened V by 3 bases and J by 0 bases, and 8 bases separated the two germline ends. The CDR3 reads CASSFLDTNYGYTF. Written as DNA, the CDR3 is TGTGCCAGCAGTTTCTTAGATACTAACTATGGCTACACCTTC.

The chain employs TRBV25-1 and TRBJ2-2; TRBD1 agrees at 9 bases. The CDR3 loop spans 16 amino acids. CDR1 is MGHDK, CDR2 SYGVNS, per germline. J was trimmed by 1 base and V by 4 bases; bases with no gene match: 4. The CDR3 loop reads CASSGGTGMNTGELFF. DNA for the CDR3: TGTGCCAGCAGTGGAGGGACAGGGATGAACACCGGGGAGCTGTTTTTT.

V gene TRBV28 combines with J gene TRBJ1-1; D may be TRBD1 (6 bases). Germline V gene lookup returns CDR1 MDHEN and CDR2 SYDVKM. This CDR3 region has 13 residues. V lost 5 bases and J 7 bases, leaving 14 bases between the germline ends. The CDR3 DNA sequence: TGTGCCAGCAGTCTCCCCTTGACAGGTGAAGCTTTCTTT. Residues: CASSLPLTGEAFF.

CDR3: CAISGSAGVGSNEQFF. For the CDR3, the DNA is TGTGCCATCAGTGGATCCGCGGGAGTAGGTAGCAATGAGCAGTTCTTC. The rearrangement uses TRBV10-3 and TRBJ2-1; TRBD2 matches at 7 bases. Germline V gene lookup returns CDR1 ENHRY and CDR2 SYGVKD. V gave up 4 bases and J gave up 6 bases; unmatched junction bases: 12. CDR3 length: 16 residues.

The chain links TRBV3-1 (or the pseudogene TRBV3-2) to TRBJ2-7; 9 bases agree with TRBD2. The CDR3 covers 14 residues. The J segment lost 5 bases and the V segment lost 2 bases, leaving 4 bases of the junction unmatched. Germline V CDR1 and CDR2: LGHDT, YNNKEL (reference sequence). The CDR3: CASSQSGRSHEQYF. In nucleotides, the CDR3 is TGTGCCAGCAGCCAAAGCGGGAGGTCCCACGAGCAGTACTTC.

The rearrangement joins TRBV5-6 to TRBJ1-5; D possibly corresponds to TRBD1 (5 bases). The CDR3 length is 15 residues. The germline V gene encodes CDR1 SGHDT and CDR2 YYEEEE. Trimming removed 0 bases at V and 4 bases at J, with 11 bases between. CDR3 DNA: TGTGCCAGCAGCTTGGCCTCGACAGATAATCAGCCCCAGCATTTT. Translating gives CASSLASTDNQPQHF.

The J gene is TRBJ2-2, the V gene TRBV7-6, with 9 bases matching TRBD2. CDR1 and CDR2 (germline): SGHVS, FNYEAQ. CDR3 length: 16 residues. The J segment lost 8 bases and the V segment lost 3 bases, leaving 10 bases of the junction unmatched. CDR3 in amino acids: CASSFETSGPVGELFF. The CDR3 DNA reads as TGTGCCAGCAGCTTCGAGACTAGCGGCCCGGTAGGGGAGCTGTTTTTT.

This clone was detected once. The chain joins TRBV6-5 to TRBJ1-2; 7 bases align to TRBD1. This CDR3 comprises 13 residues. CDR1 and CDR2 (germline): MNHEY, SVGAGI. The V and J ends lost 5 bases and 5 bases, in that order; junction bases with no gene match: 5. The CDR3: CASSLSRGYGYTF. The CDR3 nucleotides read TGTGCCAGCAGTCTATCCAGGGGGTATGGCTACACCTTC.

V gene TRBV27 combines with J gene TRBJ1-5, with 7 bases identical to TRBD1. Germline V lookup: CDR1 MNHEY, CDR2 SMNVEV (reference sequence). J lost 3 bases, V lost 7 bases, and 15 bases had no gene match. This CDR3 is built from 17 residues. This CDR3 is CASTMTGTDLHNQPQHF. In DNA, the CDR3 is TGTGCCAGCACCATGACCGGGACAGATCTGCACAATCAGCCCCAGCATTTT.

This chain connects TRBV11-2 to TRBJ2-1; D might be TRBD2 (5 bases). V dropped 8 bases and J dropped 8 bases, with 16 bases sitting between them. Germline V gene lookup returns CDR1 SGHAT and CDR2 FQNNGV. This CDR3 is 13 amino acids long. CDR3 bases: TGTGCCAGCGTCCGGGAACAGTCCCATGAGCAGTTCTTC. Translated, it gives CASVREQSHEQFF.

The CDR3 DNA reads as TGTGCCAGCAGCACTCACCCGGGACAGAATCAGCCCCAGCATTTT. This codes for CASSTHPGQNQPQHF. The V call is TRBV6-5, the J call TRBJ1-5; 7 positions agree with TRBD1. In germline, CDR1 is MNHEY, CDR2 SVGAGI. Germline trimming cut 6 bases from V and 4 bases from J; bases unmatched to any gene: 9. The CDR3 contains 15 residues.

The chain has TRBV6-5 and TRBJ2-5, with 7 bases lining up with TRBD2. J was trimmed by 2 bases and V by 4 bases; bases with no gene match: 10. The CDR3 totals 16 residues. In germline, CDR1 is MNHEY, CDR2 SVGAGI. The DNA for the CDR3 is TGTGCCAGCAGTTCCCCCAGACGGGACTATCAAGAGACCCAGTACTTC. It encodes CASSSPRRDYQETQYF.

V usage is TRBV28 and J usage is TRBJ1-4; 7 nucleotides match TRBD1. V gave up 6 bases and J gave up 10 bases; unmatched junction bases: 14. Germline assignment: CDR1 MDHEN and CDR2 SYDVKM. The CDR3 consists of 15 residues. CDR3 amino acids: CASRPLEGASVKLFF. The CDR3 DNA follows: TGTGCCAGCAGACCACTTGAGGGGGCTTCGGTAAAACTGTTTTTT.

The chain combines TRBV28 with TRBJ1-2, with unresolved D. This CDR3 is built from 14 residues. The germline V and J ends were trimmed by 2 bases and 6 bases, with 13 bases remaining between them. Germline V gives CDR1 MDHEN, CDR2 SYDVKM. The CDR3 reads CASSLRLVSNGYTF. The DNA for the CDR3 is TGTGCCAGCAGTTTACGTTTGGTCAGTAATGGCTACACCTTC.

This clone was counted once. The rearrangement joins TRBV4-1 to TRBJ2-1; 9 bases are a match to TRBD2. J was trimmed by 0 bases and V by 5 bases; bases with no gene match: 8. In germline, CDR1 is MGHRA, CDR2 YSYEKL. CDR3 size: 17 residues. The CDR3 DNA follows: TGCGCCAGCAGCAAGACTAGCGGATCTAGCTCCTACAATGAGCAGTTCTTC. Its translation is CASSKTSGSSSYNEQFF.

Only a few counts were recorded for this clone. The CDR3: CASSEAGTSRGYTF. The CDR3 coding sequence is TGTGCCAGCAGTGAAGCCGGCACGTCTAGGGGCTACACCTTC. V is TRBV6-1 and J is TRBJ1-2; D ambiguous. The V end was cut by 0 bases, the J end by 8 bases, with 13 bases between. This CDR3 comprises 14 residues. In germline, CDR1 is MNHNS, CDR2 SASEGT.